The 27 T cell receptor beta chains below come from one sample, sequenced in a study of cytomegalovirus exposure and HLA in healthy donors. 60 Vbeta and 13 Jbeta primers were used in PCR. Assay: immunoSEQ multiplex PCR; the TCRdb copy retains only in-frame clones and omits some. The table has about 140,000 clones, approximately 79% seen once. The sample taken for sequencing was PBMCs. These receptors came from a woman in her 30s in good health and CMV-seronegative.

The gene calls are TRBV10-1 and TRBJ1-1; 7 bases agree with TRBD1. In germline, CDR1 is WNHNN, CDR2 SYGVQD (reference sequence). The CDR3 has 14 residues. V shed 4 bases and J 1 base; nucleotides not matched to a gene: 3. CDR3 loop: CASSADRANTEAFF. The CDR3 bases are TGCGCCAGCAGTGCCGACAGGGCGAACACTGAAGCTTTCTTT.

This rearrangement joins TRBV29-1 to TRBJ2-7; tentatively, D is TRBD1 (6 bases). V was cut by 7 bases and J by 0 bases, with 22 bases left in between. CDR3 size: 16 residues. Germline V gives CDR1 SQVTM, CDR2 ANQGSEA. The CDR3: CSAGGRGRGDSYEQYF. The CDR3 DNA follows: TGCAGCGCCGGCGGCAGGGGACGAGGGGACTCCTACGAGCAGTACTTC.

The chain links TRBV5-1 to TRBJ1-4; TRBD1 aligns across 7 bases. The CDR3 length is 17 residues. Germline values: CDR1 SGHRS, CDR2 YFSETQ. With 0 bases clipped from V and 0 bases from J, the junction kept 5 bases outside the gene matches. In nucleotides, the CDR3 is TGCGCCAGCAGCTTGGGGACAGGACGAGCAACTAATGAAAAACTGTTTTTT. This translates into CASSLGTGRATNEKLFF.

This clone occurred once. The rearrangement links TRBV12-5 to TRBJ1-1, with D possibly being TRBD1 (6 bases). V was cut by 0 bases and J by 0 bases, with 17 bases left in between. The germline V gene encodes CDR1 LGHNT and CDR2 FRNRAP. The CDR3 runs to 18 residues. The CDR3 sequence is CASGLVVKGQGMNTEAFF. In DNA, the CDR3 is TGTGCTAGTGGTTTGGTAGTCAAGGGGCAGGGGATGAACACTGAAGCTTTCTTT.

V gene TRBV5-1 combines with J gene TRBJ1-1; TRBD1 agrees at 8 bases. The V and J ends lost 3 bases and 5 bases, in that order; junction bases with no gene match: 3. From germline, CDR1 is SGHRS and CDR2 YFSETQ. The CDR3 length is 13 residues. The CDR3 is CASSYGQGTEAFF. The CDR3, as DNA: TGCGCCAGCAGCTACGGACAGGGAACTGAAGCTTTCTTT.

The chain has TRBV7-9 and TRBJ2-3; TRBD2 matches at 14 bases. Trimming removed 6 bases from V and 1 base from J; junction bases left unmatched: 3. From germline, CDR1 is SEHNR and CDR2 FQNEAQ (reference sequence). This CDR3 region has 16 residues. The CDR3 loop is CASSRGLAGGTDTQYF. The CDR3, as DNA: TGTGCCAGCAGTCGGGGACTAGCGGGGGGCACAGATACGCAGTATTTT.

The chain recombines TRBV19 with TRBJ1-6, with 8 positions matching TRBD1. The V gene end was trimmed by 3 bases and the J gene end by 7 bases; junction bases not matched to a gene: 5. From germline, CDR1 is LNHDA and CDR2 SQIVND (reference sequence). This CDR3 region has 15 residues. The CDR3, as DNA: TGTGCCAGTAGTATTGGACAGGGCTCGAATTCACCCCTCCACTTT. It translates to CASSIGQGSNSPLHF. Based on the CDR3 plus reference TRBV19 and TRBJ1-6, the full variable domain is DGGITQSPKYLFRKEGQNVTLSCEQNLNHDAMYWYRQDPGQGLRLIYYSQIVNDFQKGDIAEGYSVSREKKESFPLTVTSAQKNPTAFYLCASSIGQGSNSPLHFGNGTRLTVT.

The chain links TRBV19 to TRBJ1-1; D is unresolved. Looked up from germline, CDR1 is LNHDA and CDR2 is SQIVND (reference sequence). The CDR3 has 11 residues. V lost 5 bases and J lost 10, with 11 bases in between. CDR3 protein: CASSPGSGAFF. The CDR3 coding sequence is TGTGCCAGTAGTCCAGGTTCTGGAGCTTTCTTT.

The chain uses TRBV9 and TRBJ2-7; TRBD1 might be the D (5 bases). Germline V gives CDR1 SGDLS, CDR2 YYNGEE. The CDR3 totals 15 residues. V was clipped by 4 bases and J by 2 bases, with 16 bases between them. The CDR3 loop is CASSPTQGLTYEQYF. DNA for the CDR3: TGTGCCAGCAGCCCGACCCAGGGTCTCACCTACGAGCAGTACTTC.

This chain joins TRBV25-1 and TRBJ1-6; 9 nucleotides agree with TRBD1. The V gene's germline CDR1 is MGHDK and CDR2 SYGVNS. The CDR3 is made up of 13 amino acids. The junction had 4 bases not matched to a gene; V was cut back by 8 bases and J by 8 bases. CDR3 bases: TGTGCCAGCGCCGACAGGGGGTATTCACCCCTCCACTTT. Amino acid sequence: CASADRGYSPLHF.

This clone was picked up a small number of times. This chain uses TRBV11-2 with TRBJ2-2; 10 bases are a match to TRBD1. CDR1 is SGHAT, CDR2 FQNNGV, per germline. This CDR3 has 14 residues. V trimming: 4 bases; J trimming: 11 bases; junction bases outside the gene matches: 7. This chain's CDR3 is CASSWGQGSRELFF. CDR3 coding DNA: TGTGCCAGCAGCTGGGGACAGGGGTCCCGAGAGCTGTTTTTT.

The chain carries TRBV6-1 and TRBJ1-2; D remains unclear. Trimming took off 5 bases at V and 8 bases at J, with 21 bases between the two ends. The CDR3 loop spans 15 amino acids. Germline V gene sequence: CDR1 MNHNS, CDR2 SASEGT. The CDR3 is CASSSVGGRESGYTF. For the CDR3, the DNA is TGTGCCAGCAGTTCGGTGGGAGGTAGGGAGTCCGGCTACACCTTC.

The rearrangement links TRBV4-1 to TRBJ1-5; D is unclear. The V and J ends lost 0 bases and 9 bases respectively, with 12 bases between them. The CDR3 runs 14 residues. CDR1 is MGHRA and CDR2 is YSYEKL in the germline V gene. The CDR3: CASSQDWADSPQHF. CDR3 nucleotides: TGCGCCAGCAGCCAAGATTGGGCGGACTCGCCCCAGCATTTT.

The rearrangement joins TRBV6-5 to TRBJ2-7, with D possibly matching TRBD1 (6 bases). Germline V CDR1 and CDR2: MNHEY, SVGAGI. The V and J ends lost 6 bases and 4 bases respectively, with 16 bases between them. This CDR3 spans 14 amino acids. The CDR3 DNA reads TGTGCCAGCAGCCGAGGACAGAGAAGTTACGAGCAGTACTTC. Translation gives CASSRGQRSYEQYF.

J is TRBJ1-1 and V is TRBV19; 7 bases agree with TRBD1. J gave up 9 bases and V 6 bases, and 13 bases lay outside the gene matches. In germline, CDR1 is LNHDA, CDR2 SQIVND (reference sequence). This CDR3 has 14 amino acids. The CDR3 reads CASSWPERGLKAFF. The CDR3 region has the DNA TGTGCCAGTAGCTGGCCGGAGAGGGGGCTTAAAGCTTTCTTT.

This clone was counted only a few times. This chain joins TRBV25-1 and TRBJ1-5, with D possibly matching TRBD1 (5 bases). V dropped 3 bases and J dropped 4 bases, with 16 bases sitting between them. Germline-derived CDR1 and CDR2 are MGHDK and SYGVNS. CDR3 size: 16 residues. This chain's CDR3 is CASSDYQGLPNQPQHF. Written as DNA, the CDR3 is TGTGCCAGCAGTGATTATCAGGGCCTCCCAAATCAGCCCCAGCATTTT.

The rearrangement links TRBV19 to TRBJ1-1; the D is unclear. This CDR3 has 16 residues. The ends were cut back, 2 bases at V and 1 base at J, with 14 bases in the middle. Per the germline V gene, CDR1 is LNHDA and CDR2 is SQIVND (reference sequence). CDR3 in amino acids: CASSIRAGNRNTEAFF. CDR3 bases: TGTGCCAGTAGTATAAGGGCGGGAAATCGGAACACTGAAGCTTTCTTT.

The chain is built from TRBV11-2 and TRBJ1-2; D ambiguous. The CDR3 is made up of 13 amino acids. Germline values: CDR1 SGHAT, CDR2 FQNNGV. V lost 4 bases and J lost 4, with 10 bases in between. The DNA of the CDR3 is TGTGCCAGCAGCTCTACAGCACTCTATGGCTACACCTTC. Translating gives CASSSTALYGYTF.

The table lists this clone with a count of one. The rearrangement uses TRBV7-2 and TRBJ1-4; D unresolved. V was cut by 1 base and J by 8 bases, with 14 bases left in between. CDR3 length: 15 residues. CDR1 is SGHTA, CDR2 FQGNSA, per germline. The CDR3 nucleotides read TGTGCCAGCAGCTTAGGTGGGGAGAAGGGCGAAAAACTGTTTTTT. Translating it yields CASSLGGEKGEKLFF.

The rearrangement links TRBV5-1 to TRBJ1-1; possible D gene TRBD1, 6 bases. The CDR3 spans 15 residues. With 3 bases removed from V and 5 bases from J, the gap between germline ends came to 17 bases. Germline CDR1 SGHRS, CDR2 YFSETQ. CDR3 sequence: CASSWTQTGKTEAFF. DNA of the CDR3: TGCGCCAGCAGCTGGACCCAAACAGGGAAGACTGAAGCTTTCTTT. The whole variable domain, filled in from reference TRBV5-1 and TRBJ1-1, reads KAGVTQTPRYLIKTRGQQVTLSCSPISGHRSVSWYQQTPGQGLQFLFEYFSETQRNKGNFPGRFSGRQFSNSRSEMNVSTLELGDSALYLCASSWTQTGKTEAFFGQGTRLTVV.

With regard to this clone: The junction departs from germline at one end; a sequencing error may be responsible. V and J are TRBV7-7 and TRBJ2-1; 15 nucleotides match TRBD2. Germline V gene lookup returns CDR1 SSHAT and CDR2 FNYEAQ (reference sequence). The CDR3 is made up of 15 amino acids. This CDR3 is CASSLGLAGGDEQFF. CDR3 coding DNA: TGTGCTAGCAGCCTAGGACTAGCGGGGGGGGATGAGCAGTTCTTC.

The chain employs TRBV4-1 and TRBJ1-1; 7 bases match TRBD1. Looked up from germline, CDR1 is MGHRA and CDR2 is YSYEKL. The V and J ends lost 6 bases and 6 bases, in that order; junction bases with no gene match: 13. The CDR3 length is 15 residues. CDR3 protein: CASSQNDRVGSEAFF. The CDR3 nucleotides are TGCGCCAGCAGTCAGAATGACAGGGTAGGATCTGAAGCTTTCTTT.

The chain carries TRBV5-1 and TRBJ2-7, with D possibly TRBD1 on 5 matching bases. V lost 2 bases and J 4 bases, leaving 13 bases between the germline ends. In germline, CDR1 is SGHRS, CDR2 YFSETQ. The CDR3 consists of 14 residues. This chain's CDR3 is CASSFGRDRYEQYF. The DNA of the CDR3 is TGCGCCAGCAGCTTTGGCAGGGATAGGTACGAGCAGTACTTC.

This chain links TRBV19 with TRBJ2-1, with 9 positions matching TRBD1. The junction had 7 bases not matched to a gene; V was cut back by 5 bases and J by 2 bases. The CDR3 spans 16 residues. Germline CDR1 is LNHDA and CDR2 is SQIVND (reference sequence). DNA for the CDR3: TGTGCCAGTAGTCATACCCGGGACAGGGCCTACAATGAGCAGTTCTTC. Protein sequence: CASSHTRDRAYNEQFF.

This clone was seen a handful of times. The genes are TRBV29-1 and TRBJ1-5; tentatively, D is TRBD1 (5 bases). Germline V gives CDR1 SQVTM, CDR2 ANQGSEA. CDR3 length equals 12 residues. Trimming cost V 6 bases and J 6 bases, with 12 bases left between them. The CDR3 protein is CSVQDGGQPQHF. The CDR3 nucleotides read TGCAGCGTCCAAGACGGGGGTCAGCCCCAGCATTTT.

The genes are TRBV5-8 and TRBJ1-4; D gene ambiguous. Germline values: CDR1 SGHTS, CDR2 YDEGEE. Trimming cost V 2 bases and J 0 bases, with 14 bases left between them. This CDR3 is built from 17 residues. Here the CDR3 DNA reads TGTGCCAGCAGCTTCCAGGCCCTTAGTGCAACTAATGAAAAACTGTTTTTT. Protein sequence: CASSFQALSATNEKLFF.

The genes are TRBV30 and TRBJ2-1; 7 bases fit TRBD1. The length of the CDR3 is 13 residues. Trimming removed 7 bases from V and 6 bases from J; junction bases left unmatched: 9. From germline, CDR1 is GTSNPN and CDR2 SVGIG (reference sequence). CDR3 bases: TGTGCCTTCTATATACAGGGGTTCAATGAGCAGTTCTTC. Residues: CAFYIQGFNEQFF.